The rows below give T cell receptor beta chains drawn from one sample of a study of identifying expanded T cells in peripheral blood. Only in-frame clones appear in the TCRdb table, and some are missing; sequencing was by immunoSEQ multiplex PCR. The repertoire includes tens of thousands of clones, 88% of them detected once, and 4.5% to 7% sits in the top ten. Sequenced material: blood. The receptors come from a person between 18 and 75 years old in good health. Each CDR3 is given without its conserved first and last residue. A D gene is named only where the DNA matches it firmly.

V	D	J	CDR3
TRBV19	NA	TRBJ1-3	ASSIRGSSGNTIY
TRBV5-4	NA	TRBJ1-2	ASSLGQLANYGYT
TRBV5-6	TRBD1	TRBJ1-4	ASSYHRGRNEKLF
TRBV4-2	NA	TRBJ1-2	ASSPDATLNYGYT
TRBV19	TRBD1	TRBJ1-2	ASSRGQGAPEG
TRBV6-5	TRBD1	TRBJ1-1	ASSFWQGVSEAF
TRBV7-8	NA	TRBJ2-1	ASSPVRDSYNEQF
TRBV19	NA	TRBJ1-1	ASSIVEGRTEAF
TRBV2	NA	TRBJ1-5	ASTGTGSGNQPQH
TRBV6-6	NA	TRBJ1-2	ASSYFDEYGYT
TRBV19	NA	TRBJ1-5	ASSIKGSWSNQPQH
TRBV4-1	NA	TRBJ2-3	ASSPNRAPSTDTQY
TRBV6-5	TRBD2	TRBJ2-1	ASSIVAGGYNEQF
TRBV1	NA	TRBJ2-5	TSSPPACSEKAPQETQY
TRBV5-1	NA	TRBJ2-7	ASSLGEGGSSYEQY
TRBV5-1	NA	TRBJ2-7	ASSLEAQGGQY
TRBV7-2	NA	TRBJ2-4	ASSLGQGRIQY
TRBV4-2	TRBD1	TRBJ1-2	ASSHLRQGFRSGYT
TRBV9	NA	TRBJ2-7	ASSLAAGEQY
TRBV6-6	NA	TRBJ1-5	ASSYGGSQPQH
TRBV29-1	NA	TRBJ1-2	SVDNRNLYGYT
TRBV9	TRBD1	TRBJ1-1	ASSVGTGARDTEAF
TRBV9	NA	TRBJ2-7	ASSSPVGFGHEQY
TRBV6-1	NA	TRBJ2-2	ASKGSGLGTGELF
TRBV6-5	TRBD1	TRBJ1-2	ASSYAGQVGGYT
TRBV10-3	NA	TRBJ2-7	AISRSPALYEQY
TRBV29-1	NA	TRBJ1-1	SGCRDTEAF
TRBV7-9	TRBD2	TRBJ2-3	ASSLNSGREDTQY
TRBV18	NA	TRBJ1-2	ASSPEKTGAYGYT
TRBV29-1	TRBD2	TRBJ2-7	SVGLAGPSYEQY
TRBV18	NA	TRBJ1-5	ASSPDSVQPQH
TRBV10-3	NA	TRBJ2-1	AISESRTGRGEQF
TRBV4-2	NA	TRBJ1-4	ASSQDGQDNEKLF
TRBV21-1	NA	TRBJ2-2	ASSNQGQGSATGELF
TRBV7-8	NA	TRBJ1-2	ASSDSGKGGYT
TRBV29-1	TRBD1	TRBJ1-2	SVYYRDRDNYGYT
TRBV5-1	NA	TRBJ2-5	ASSLGGTVKETQY
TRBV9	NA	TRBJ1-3	ASSVGNTIY
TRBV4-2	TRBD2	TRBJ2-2	ASSQDQGGSTGELF
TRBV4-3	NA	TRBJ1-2	ASSSRSGGNYGYT
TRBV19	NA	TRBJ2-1	ASSLRQGGTSVSSYNEQF
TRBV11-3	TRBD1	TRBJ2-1	ASSLGAGGNEQF
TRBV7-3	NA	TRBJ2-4	ASSLGTAKNIQY
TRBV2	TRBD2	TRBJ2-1	ASSEAGLAGLYNEQF
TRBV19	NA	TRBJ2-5	ASRANQETQY
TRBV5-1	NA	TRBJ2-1	ASSPWPDSSYNEQF
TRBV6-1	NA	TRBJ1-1	ASSEAQVNTEAF